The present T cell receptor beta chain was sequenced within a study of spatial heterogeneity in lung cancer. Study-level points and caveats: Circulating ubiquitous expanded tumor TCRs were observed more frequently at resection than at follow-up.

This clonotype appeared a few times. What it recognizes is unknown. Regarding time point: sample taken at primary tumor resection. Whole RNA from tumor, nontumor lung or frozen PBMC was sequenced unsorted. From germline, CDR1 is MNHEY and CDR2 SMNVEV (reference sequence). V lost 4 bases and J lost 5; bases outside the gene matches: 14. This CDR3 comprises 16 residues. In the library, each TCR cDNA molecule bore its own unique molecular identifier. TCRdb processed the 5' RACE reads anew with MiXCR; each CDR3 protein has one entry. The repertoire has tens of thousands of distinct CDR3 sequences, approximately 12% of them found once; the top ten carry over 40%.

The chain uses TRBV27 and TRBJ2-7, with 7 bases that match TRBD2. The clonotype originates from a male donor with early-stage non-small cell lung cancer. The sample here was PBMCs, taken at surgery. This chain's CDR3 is CASSSNSAGDNHEQYF. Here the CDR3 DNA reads TGTGCCAGCAGTTCAAATTCGGCGGGGGATAACCACGAGCAGTACTTC.